The 26 T cell receptor beta chains below were found in one sample sequenced in a study of blood T cell repertoires in COVID-19. Only in-frame clones appear in the TCRdb table, and some are missing; sequencing was by immunoSEQ multiplex PCR. Of about 300,000 clones in the sample, 85% to 90% were seen once. The sample consisted of peripheral blood. These receptors all come from a man in his 70s with acute or convalescent COVID-19.

V usage is TRBV7-9 and J usage is TRBJ2-7, with D perhaps matching TRBD1 (6 bases). The CDR3 loop spans 13 amino acids. The V and J ends lost 3 bases and 3 bases respectively, with 9 bases between them. CDR1 and CDR2 from the germline V gene are SEHNR and FQNEAQ (reference sequence). CDR3 protein: CASSFQGFYEQYF. The CDR3 region has the DNA TGTGCCAGCAGCTTTCAGGGGTTCTACGAGCAGTACTTC.

The rearrangement uses TRBV28 and TRBJ1-2; D is uncertain. Trimming shortened V by 3 bases and J by 6 bases, and 2 bases separated the two germline ends. The length of the CDR3 is 10 residues. CDR1 and CDR2 (germline): MDHEN, SYDVKM. DNA for the CDR3: TGTGCCAGCAGTTTTAATGGCTACACCTTC. It translates to CASSFNGYTF.

This clone was counted only a few times. V and J are TRBV9 and TRBJ2-1; 7 bases are shared with TRBD1. The CDR3 is 16 amino acids. J lost 0 bases, V lost 1 base, and 4 bases had no gene match. Looked up from germline, CDR1 is SGDLS and CDR2 is YYNGEE. CDR3 nucleotides: TGTGCCAGCAGCGTAACAGGGGCCCCCTCCTACAATGAGCAGTTCTTC. Protein: CASSVTGAPSYNEQFF.

J is TRBJ2-3 and V is TRBV7-9; 9 bases are shared with TRBD2. CDR1 is SEHNR, CDR2 FQNEAQ, per germline (reference sequence). V lost 5 bases and J lost 2; bases outside the gene matches: 17. The CDR3 is 19 residues long. In DNA, the CDR3 is TGTGCCAGCAGCACCCCGCCCCCGTCTAGCGGGAAATACACAGATACGCAGTATTTT. Protein: CASSTPPPSSGKYTDTQYF.

The J gene is TRBJ1-5, the V gene TRBV19; the D gene is possibly TRBD1 (6 bases). V was clipped by 3 bases and J by 1 base, with 19 bases between them. This CDR3 has 18 residues. In germline, CDR1 is LNHDA, CDR2 SQIVND (reference sequence). The CDR3 coding sequence is TGTGCCAGTAGTATCACCCGGGACACCTTTATCAGCAATCAGCCCCAGCATTTT. Translating gives CASSITRDTFISNQPQHF.

The V gene is TRBV2, the J gene TRBJ1-5; 8 nucleotides match TRBD1. This CDR3 is built from 12 residues. V was pared by 9 bases and J by 4 bases, with 2 bases of the junction left unmatched. Germline CDR1 SNHLY, CDR2 FYNNEI. CDR3 protein: CASQGANQPQHF. CDR3 coding DNA: TGTGCCAGTCAGGGGGCGAATCAGCCCCAGCATTTT.

This clone came up a few times. DNA for the CDR3: TGCGCCAGCAGCTTGTTGAGCGGGGCCCCCTACGAGCAGTACTTC. Its translation: CASSLLSGAPYEQYF. This chain connects TRBV5-1 to TRBJ2-7; 7 nucleotides line up with TRBD2. The V gene's germline CDR1 is SGHRS and CDR2 YFSETQ. V shed 1 base and J 2 bases; nucleotides not matched to a gene: 6. CDR3 size: 15 residues.

The chain is built from TRBV12-3 or TRBV12-4 and TRBJ2-1, with TRBD1 as a possible D gene (5 bases). Trimming removed 4 bases from V and 5 bases from J, with 9 bases in between. The CDR3 is made up of 13 amino acids. CDR3 protein: CASSYRGDNEQFF. The CDR3 DNA sequence: TGTGCCAGCAGTTATAGGGGTGACAATGAGCAGTTCTTC.

The rearrangement joins TRBV6-2 or TRBV6-3 to TRBJ2-1, with D possibly matching TRBD2 (5 bases). The CDR3 has 13 amino acids. Germline loops: CDR1 MNHEY, CDR2 SVGEGT. V lost 2 bases and J lost 7, with 9 bases in between. The CDR3 here is CASSYRSGNEQFF. The CDR3 DNA sequence: TGTGCCAGCAGTTACCGGTCGGGGAATGAGCAGTTCTTC.

The gene calls are TRBV7-6 and TRBJ1-6; D not resolved. V lost 1 base to trimming and J lost 6 bases, with 7 bases between them. The length of the CDR3 is 14 residues. CDR1 SGHVS and CDR2 FNYEAQ come from the germline V gene. This CDR3 is CASSLGGGNSPLHF. CDR3 nucleotide sequence: TGTGCCAGCAGCTTAGGGGGAGGTAATTCACCCCTCCACTTT.

The chain combines TRBV5-1 with TRBJ2-5, with TRBD1 matching over 11 bases. J was trimmed by 5 bases and V by 4 bases; bases with no gene match: 10. This CDR3 region has 16 residues. CDR1 and CDR2 from the germline V gene are SGHRS and YFSETQ. CDR3 amino acids: CASSLGQGASLETQYF. The CDR3 DNA reads TGCGCCAGCAGCCTCGGACAGGGGGCTTCTCTGGAGACCCAGTACTTC.

This sequence joins TRBV7-2 and TRBJ2-7; TRBD2 might be the D (7 bases). The V gene's germline CDR1 is SGHTA and CDR2 FQGNSA. V was clipped by 5 bases and J by 5 bases, with 19 bases between them. The CDR3 is made up of 15 amino acids. The CDR3 spells CASSLVGGQDHEQYF. DNA for the CDR3: TGTGCCAGCAGCCTAGTGGGGGGGCAGGACCACGAGCAGTACTTC.

The chain joins TRBV11-3 to TRBJ2-1; 8 nucleotides align to TRBD2. Germline values: CDR1 SGHNT, CDR2 YENEEA. The CDR3 contains 14 residues. The V and J ends lost 6 bases and 7 bases, in that order; junction bases with no gene match: 8. The CDR3 DNA is TGTGCCAGCAGTAGGAGCGGGAGAGGGAATGAGCAGTTCTTC. Its translation: CASSRSGRGNEQFF.

The V call is TRBV28, the J call TRBJ1-1; D gene unclear. V gave up 1 base and J gave up 8 bases, with 8 bases separating them. The CDR3 loop spans 12 amino acids. CDR1 and CDR2 from the germline V gene are MDHEN and SYDVKM. The CDR3 nucleotides are TGTGCCAGCAGTTTATCCGGGAGGGAAGCTTTCTTT. Its protein product is CASSLSGREAFF.

This chain connects TRBV19 to TRBJ1-6; 9 bases are a match to TRBD1. Germline trimming cut 5 bases from V and 8 bases from J; bases unmatched to any gene: 10. Germline CDR1 and CDR2: LNHDA and SQIVND (reference sequence). The CDR3 covers 16 residues. CDR3 DNA: TGTGCCAGTAGTGCCCCCCTACAGGGGGCCCATTCACCCCTCCACTTT. Protein product: CASSAPLQGAHSPLHF. Full variable domain (missing parts from reference TRBV19 and TRBJ1-6): DGGITQSPKYLFRKEGQNVTLSCEQNLNHDAMYWYRQDPGQGLRLIYYSQIVNDFQKGDIAEGYSVSREKKESFPLTVTSAQKNPTAFYLCASSAPLQGAHSPLHFGNGTRLTVT.

The chain recombines TRBV5-1 with TRBJ2-1, with TRBD1 matching 7 bases. J lost 4 bases, V lost 3 bases, and 16 bases had no gene match. This CDR3 has 18 amino acids. The germline V gene encodes CDR1 SGHRS and CDR2 YFSETQ. The CDR3 bases are TGCGCCAGCAGCTACCGGGACAGTGAAATAAAAGATTACAATGAGCAGTTCTTC. Translation gives CASSYRDSEIKDYNEQFF.

This clone was picked up a small number of times. This sequence joins TRBV3-1 (or the pseudogene TRBV3-2) and TRBJ2-2; 9 bases are shared with TRBD2. CDR3 size: 17 residues. Germline trimming cut 5 bases from V and 6 bases from J; bases unmatched to any gene: 13. Germline values: CDR1 LGHDT, CDR2 YNNKEL (reference sequence). CDR3 DNA: TGTGCCAGCAGCATTACGCGCGGGAGGGCCATAGCCGGGGAGCTGTTTTTT. Protein sequence: CASSITRGRAIAGELFF.

This sequence joins TRBV5-1 and TRBJ2-2, with a weak D call TRBD2 (6 bases). The V gene's germline CDR1 is SGHRS and CDR2 YFSETQ. V was shortened by 1 base and J by 3 bases, with 10 bases between the two germline ends. The CDR3 totals 15 residues. CDR3: CASSLRGSDTGELFF. CDR3 sequence (DNA): TGCGCCAGCAGCTTGCGGGGGTCCGACACCGGGGAGCTGTTTTTT. The complete variable domain, with remaining parts taken from reference TRBV5-1 and TRBJ2-2, reads KAGVTQTPRYLIKTRGQQVTLSCSPISGHRSVSWYQQTPGQGLQFLFEYFSETQRNKGNFPGRFSGRQFSNSRSEMNVSTLELGDSALYLCASSLRGSDTGELFFGEGSRLTVL.

V usage is TRBV2 and J usage is TRBJ1-1, with 9 bases lining up with TRBD1. Germline trimming cut 11 bases from V and 6 bases from J; bases unmatched to any gene: 7. The CDR3 length is 12 residues. Germline V gene data show CDR1 as SNHLY and CDR2 as FYNNEI. This chain's CDR3 is CAGHDRGAEAFF. The CDR3 region has the DNA TGTGCCGGACACGACAGGGGGGCTGAAGCTTTCTTT.

This clone appeared a few times. The chain uses TRBV19 and TRBJ2-4; 13 bases match TRBD2. Losses at the gene ends were 4 bases for V and 0 bases for J; bases not matched to a gene: 6. This CDR3 is built from 18 residues. Germline lookup yields CDR1 LNHDA and CDR2 SQIVND (reference sequence). CDR3 nucleotides: TGTGCCAGTAGTACCTCCGGGACTAGCGGGGTAGCCAAAAACATTCAGTACTTC. Translating gives CASSTSGTSGVAKNIQYF.

CDR3 protein: CASSQDATGGLGETQYF. CDR3 sequence (DNA): TGTGCCAGCAGCCAAGATGCCACGGGGGGATTAGGAGAGACCCAGTACTTC. The chain employs TRBV3-1 (or the pseudogene TRBV3-2) and TRBJ2-5, with 7 nucleotides matching TRBD2. There are 17 residues in the CDR3. Germline V lookup: CDR1 LGHDT, CDR2 YNNKEL (reference sequence). V lost 0 bases to trimming and J lost 4 bases; unmatched junction nucleotides: 11.

This rearrangement joins TRBV18 to TRBJ1-5, with D perhaps TRBD1 (5 bases). The germline V gene has CDR1 KGHSH and CDR2 LQKENI. V dropped 4 bases and J dropped 3 bases, with 10 bases sitting between them. CDR3 length: 14 amino acids. CDR3 in amino acids: CASSQGVHNQPQHF. The CDR3 region has the DNA TGTGCCAGCTCACAAGGGGTTCACAATCAGCCCCAGCATTTT. The full variable domain, its missing parts supplied by reference TRBV18 and TRBJ1-5, is NAGVMQNPRHLVRRRGQEARLRCSPMKGHSHVYWYRQLPEEGLKFMVYLQKENIIDESGMPKERFSAEFPKEGPSILRIQQVVRGDSAAYFCASSQGVHNQPQHFGDGTRLSIL.

This chain joins TRBV28 and TRBJ1-1; 10 bases agree with TRBD1. V dropped 5 bases and J dropped 0; count of bases not matched to a gene: 9. There are 17 residues in the CDR3. Germline V gene lookup returns CDR1 MDHEN and CDR2 SYDVKM. This CDR3 is CASSPLGTGVMNTEAFF. The CDR3 nucleotides are TGTGCCAGCAGTCCCCTGGGGACAGGGGTTATGAACACTGAAGCTTTCTTT.

Comment on this clone: Other DNA variants within this sample encode the same CDR3. The V and J genes are TRBV29-1 and TRBJ2-1; tentative D call: TRBD2 (6 bases). V lost 3 bases and J lost 0, with 9 bases in between. Germline CDR1 is SQVTM and CDR2 is ANQGSEA. The CDR3 is 14 amino acids. This CDR3 reads CSVEGGSSYNEQFF. As DNA, the CDR3 is TGCAGCGTTGAGGGGGGTAGCTCCTACAATGAGCAGTTCTTC.

The V and J genes are TRBV29-1 and TRBJ1-1; D uncertain. The CDR3 length is 13 residues. CDR1 SQVTM and CDR2 ANQGSEA come from the germline V gene. V dropped 6 bases and J dropped 3 bases, with 14 bases sitting between them. Written as DNA, the CDR3 is TGCAGCGTCAGGTCGGCTCTGGACACTGAAGCTTTCTTT. It translates to CSVRSALDTEAFF.

The chain has TRBV28 and TRBJ1-5; no clear D. Germline assignment: CDR1 MDHEN and CDR2 SYDVKM. The CDR3 is 12 residues long. The V and J ends lost 2 bases and 5 bases respectively, with 4 bases between them. The CDR3 loop is CASSLPDQPQHF. The CDR3 DNA follows: TGTGCCAGCAGTTTACCGGATCAGCCCCAGCATTTT.